Shown below are 3 T cell receptor beta chains from a single sample sequenced in a study of blood T cell repertoires in COVID-19. Generated by immunoSEQ multiplex PCR, the TCRdb table keeps only in-frame clones and is missing some. Among roughly 39,000 clones, approximately 85% were seen once, and the ten largest hold roughly 4.5%. Material: peripheral blood. The receptor set was obtained from a man in his sixties with acute or convalescent COVID-19.

The rearrangement joins TRBV4-2 to TRBJ2-5; TRBD2 might be the D (6 bases). The CDR3 contains 16 residues. CDR1 LGHNA and CDR2 YNFKEQ come from the germline V gene. Trimming cost V 0 bases and J 5 bases, with 16 bases left between them. CDR3 nucleotides: TGTGCCAGCAGCCAAGAAGCCAGCGGGTCGCGGGAGACCCAGTACTTC. It specifies CASSQEASGSRETQYF.

The V and J genes are TRBV20-1 and TRBJ1-2; D is unresolved. The CDR3 extends over 13 amino acids. Germline CDR1 reads DFQATT; CDR2 reads SNEGSKA (reference sequence). Between the trimmed V and J ends, which lost 3 bases and 2 bases, there was a span of 10 bases. The chain's CDR3 is CSASSSLNYGYTF. CDR3 DNA sequence: TGCAGTGCTAGTTCCAGTCTCAACTATGGCTACACCTTC.

The chain employs TRBV7-9 and TRBJ1-4; D gene unclear. V dropped 5 bases and J dropped 0 bases, with 16 bases sitting between them. CDR1 and CDR2 (germline): SEHNR, FQNEAQ (reference sequence). This CDR3 has 17 residues. This CDR3 reads CASSRRSGSTTNEKLFF. Written as DNA, the CDR3 is TGTGCCAGCAGCCGGAGGTCCGGGTCTACAACTAATGAAAAACTGTTTTTT.